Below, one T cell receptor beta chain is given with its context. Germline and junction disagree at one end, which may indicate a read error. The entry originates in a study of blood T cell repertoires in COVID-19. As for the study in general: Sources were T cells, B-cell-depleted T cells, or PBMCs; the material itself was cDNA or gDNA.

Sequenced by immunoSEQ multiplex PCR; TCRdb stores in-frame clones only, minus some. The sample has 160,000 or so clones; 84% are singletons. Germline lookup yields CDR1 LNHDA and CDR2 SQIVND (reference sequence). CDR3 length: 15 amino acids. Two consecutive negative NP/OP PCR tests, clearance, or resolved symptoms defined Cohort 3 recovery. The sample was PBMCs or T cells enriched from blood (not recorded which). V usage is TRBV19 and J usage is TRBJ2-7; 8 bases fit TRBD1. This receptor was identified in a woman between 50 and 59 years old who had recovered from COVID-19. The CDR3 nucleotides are TGTGCCAGTAGTACCCCAGGGGGCAAATCCTTCGAGCAGTACTTC. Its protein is CASSTPGGKSFEQYF. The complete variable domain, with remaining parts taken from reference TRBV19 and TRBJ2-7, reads DGGITQSPKYLFRKEGQNVTLSCEQNLNHDAMYWYRQDPGQGLRLIYYSQIVNDFQKGDIAEGYSVSREKKESFPLTVTSAQKNPTAFYLCASSTPGGKSFEQYFGPGTRLTVT.